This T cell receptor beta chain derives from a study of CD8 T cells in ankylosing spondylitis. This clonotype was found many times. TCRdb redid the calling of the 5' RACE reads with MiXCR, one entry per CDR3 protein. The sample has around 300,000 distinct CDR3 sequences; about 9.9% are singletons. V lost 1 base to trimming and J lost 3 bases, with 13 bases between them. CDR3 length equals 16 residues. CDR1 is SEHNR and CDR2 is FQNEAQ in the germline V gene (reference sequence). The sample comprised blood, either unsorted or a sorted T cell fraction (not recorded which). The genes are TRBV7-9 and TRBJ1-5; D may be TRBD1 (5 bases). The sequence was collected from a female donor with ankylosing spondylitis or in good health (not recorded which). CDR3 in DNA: TGTGCCAGCAGCTTAGTAGGCGGGGGACTCAATCAGCCCCAGCATTTT. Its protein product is CASSLVGGGLNQPQHF.